Following are 27 T cell receptor beta chains from one sample sequenced in a study of early T cells in non-severe SARS-CoV-2 infection. Using its own MiXCR run on the 5' RACE reads, TCRdb lists one record per CDR3 protein. This table holds about 48,000 distinct CDR3 sequences, around 13% found once. The sample comprised whole blood. All receptors derive from an adult who was a healthcare worker with PCR-confirmed SARS-CoV-2 infection or an uninfected control (not recorded which).

This clonotype turned up a few times. In nucleotides, the CDR3 is TGCGCCAGCAGAGGGTCTAACTATGGCTACACCTTC. Amino acids: CASRGSNYGYTF. The chain uses TRBV5-1 and TRBJ1-2; D not resolved. The CDR3 contains 12 residues. CDR1 SGHRS and CDR2 YFSETQ come from the germline V gene. V was pared by 5 bases and J by 0 bases, with 5 bases between.

V usage is TRBV6-1 and J usage is TRBJ2-1; no reliable D call. Trimming cost V 7 bases and J 7 bases, with 20 bases left between them. The V gene's germline CDR1 is MNHNS and CDR2 SASEGT. This CDR3 region has 15 residues. The CDR3 spells CASTEAQQNRNEQFF. CDR3 in DNA: TGTGCCAGCACCGAGGCCCAACAAAACCGAAATGAGCAGTTCTTC.

This clonotype appeared many times. V gene TRBV28 combines with J gene TRBJ1-3; D is undetermined. CDR3 length: 14 amino acids. The germline V and J ends were trimmed by 2 bases and 3 bases, with 8 bases remaining between them. Germline V gene lookup returns CDR1 MDHEN and CDR2 SYDVKM. The CDR3 reads CASSLGRIGNTIYF. CDR3 DNA sequence: TGTGCCAGCAGTTTAGGTCGAATTGGAAACACCATATATTTT.

This clonotype was counted at least ten times. This chain's CDR3 is CSLLRDNEQFF. CDR3 sequence (DNA): TGCAGTCTCTTGAGGGACAATGAGCAGTTCTTC. The chain employs TRBV29-1 and TRBJ2-1; tentative D call: TRBD2 (5 bases). CDR3 length: 11 residues. Germline V gene lookup returns CDR1 SQVTM and CDR2 ANQGSEA.

The chain employs TRBV5-6 and TRBJ2-1; 8 bases are shared with TRBD1. Germline values: CDR1 SGHDT, CDR2 YYEEEE. This CDR3 has 16 amino acids. With 4 bases clipped from V and 2 bases from J, the junction kept 8 bases outside the gene matches. In nucleotides, the CDR3 is TGTGCCAGCAGCCTTGGACAGGGAGTCGCCTACAATGAGCAGTTCTTC. Amino acid sequence: CASSLGQGVAYNEQFF.

This clonotype was seen only a few times. V and J are TRBV29-1 and TRBJ2-2, with D possibly being TRBD1 (5 bases). V shed 4 bases and J shed 6 bases, with 6 bases lying between them. CDR1 and CDR2 from the germline V gene are SQVTM and ANQGSEA. CDR3 size: 11 residues. CDR3 sequence: CSVGGAGELFF. As DNA, the CDR3 is TGCAGCGTTGGGGGCGCCGGGGAGCTGTTTTTT.

The table lists this clonotype with many counts. The chain links TRBV12-3 or TRBV12-4 to TRBJ1-1; the D gene is possibly TRBD1 (6 bases). This CDR3 has 14 amino acids. V lost 1 base, J lost 3 bases, and 9 bases lay in between. CDR3 DNA sequence: TGTGCCAGCAGTTTAGTCGGGGGCTACACTGAAGCTTTCTTT. Its protein is CASSLVGGYTEAFF.

At least ten counts were recorded for this clonotype. This chain connects TRBV12-3 or TRBV12-4 to TRBJ2-4; tentative D call: TRBD1 (5 bases). The CDR3 covers 16 residues. The V and J ends lost 0 bases and 7 bases respectively, with 16 bases between them. This chain's CDR3 is CASSLALRGTGNIQYF. The CDR3 DNA sequence: TGTGCCAGCAGTTTAGCGCTAAGGGGTACTGGTAACATTCAGTACTTC.

The chain has TRBV28 and TRBJ1-4; D gene uncertain. CDR1 and CDR2 (germline): MDHEN, SYDVKM. The CDR3 length is 13 residues. V was shortened by 9 bases and J by 7 bases, with 15 bases between the two germline ends. The CDR3 DNA is TGTGCCAGTATTGGTCTTCTGGGTGAAAAACTGTTTTTT. Translating it yields CASIGLLGEKLFF. The complete variable domain, with remaining parts taken from reference TRBV28 and TRBJ1-4, reads DVKVTQSSRYLVKRTGEKVFLECVQDMDHENMFWYRQDPGLGLRLIYFSYDVKMKEKGDIPEGYSVSREKKERFSLILESASTNQTSMYLCASIGLLGEKLFFGSGTQLSVL.

This clonotype was counted many times. This chain links TRBV3-1 with TRBJ1-1; D gene uncertain. CDR1 and CDR2 (germline): LGHDT, YNNKEL (reference sequence). There are 11 residues in the CDR3. V lost 2 bases to trimming and J lost 5 bases, with 3 bases between them. CDR3 nucleotide sequence: TGTGCCAGCAGCCAATCGACTGAAGCTTTCTTT. Residues: CASSQSTEAFF. Complete variable domain (other parts from reference TRBV3-1 and TRBJ1-1): DTAVSQTPKYLVTQMGNDKSIKCEQNLGHDTMYWYKQDSKKFLKIMFSYNNKELIINETVPNRFSPKSPDKAHLNLHINSLELGDSAVYFCASSQSTEAFFGQGTRLTVV.

This clonotype came up many times. The rearrangement joins TRBV18 to TRBJ2-3; D might be TRBD1 (5 bases). This CDR3 region has 14 residues. The germline V and J ends were trimmed by 3 bases and 7 bases, with 14 bases remaining between them. Germline CDR1 and CDR2: KGHSH and LQKENI. In nucleotides, the CDR3 is TGTGCCAGCTCACCCCCCCAGGGAAGGAATACGCAGTATTTT. Its translation is CASSPPQGRNTQYF.

In its sample, this clonotype was seen many times. J is TRBJ1-6 and V is TRBV28; D is undetermined. CDR1 is MDHEN, CDR2 SYDVKM, per germline. V shed 4 bases and J shed 10 bases, with 20 bases lying between them. This CDR3 is built from 16 residues. Here the CDR3 DNA reads TGTGCCAGCAGTTCCTCGACGAGGCGGAAAGAATCACCCCTCCACTTT. Amino acid sequence: CASSSSTRRKESPLHF.

V gene TRBV12-3 or TRBV12-4 combines with J gene TRBJ2-7; D uncertain. V lost 3 bases to trimming and J lost 1 base, with 7 bases between them. This CDR3 has 13 amino acids. CDR3 protein: CASSFGSSYEQYF. The CDR3 DNA reads as TGTGCCAGCAGTTTCGGCTCGTCCTACGAGCAGTACTTC.

Turning to this clonotype: Relative to the germline gene, one junction end is altered; a read error may explain this. This sequence joins TRBV10-3 and TRBJ1-6, with D unclear. Germline CDR1 ENHRY, CDR2 SYGVKD. The CDR3 extends over 14 amino acids. CDR3 loop: CAISEGLGNSPPHF. The CDR3 region has the DNA TGTGCCATCAGTGAAGGTCTTGGTAATTCACCCCCCCACTTT.

This clonotype was found a few times. The CDR3 sequence is CASSFRVTGELFF. The CDR3 DNA reads as TGTGCCAGCAGTTTCCGGGTCACCGGGGAGCTGTTTTTT. The chain uses TRBV12-3 or TRBV12-4 and TRBJ2-2; the D is unclear. The CDR3 covers 13 residues. V shed 3 bases and J shed 4 bases, with 6 bases lying between them.

Notes on this clonotype: This sequence may be a read error, since a much larger clone differs from it by one base. The V gene is TRBV7-2, the J gene TRBJ2-5; 9 nucleotides match TRBD1. J was trimmed by 3 bases and V by 4 bases; bases with no gene match: 3. The CDR3 consists of 14 residues. From germline, CDR1 is SGHTA and CDR2 FQGNSA. DNA for the CDR3: TGTACCAGCAGCTCAGGACAGGGGAAAGAGACCCAGTACTTC. Residues: CTSSSGQGKETQYF.

V gene TRBV5-1 combines with J gene TRBJ2-1, with 7 bases aligning to TRBD2. V lost 2 bases, J lost 5 bases, and 10 bases stayed unmatched. Germline values: CDR1 SGHRS, CDR2 YFSETQ. The CDR3 runs 16 residues. In nucleotides, the CDR3 is TGCGCCAGCAGCTTTTCCGGACTAGGAACTAACAATGAGCAGTTCTTC. Its translation is CASSFSGLGTNNEQFF. The whole variable domain, remainder taken from reference TRBV5-1 and TRBJ2-1, is KAGVTQTPRYLIKTRGQQVTLSCSPISGHRSVSWYQQTPGQGLQFLFEYFSETQRNKGNFPGRFSGRQFSNSRSEMNVSTLELGDSALYLCASSFSGLGTNNEQFFGPGTRLTVL.

The chain combines TRBV6-1 with TRBJ2-1; no clear D. The CDR3 totals 14 residues. Germline values: CDR1 MNHNS, CDR2 SASEGT. V was clipped by 0 bases and J by 4 bases, with 7 bases between them. Written as DNA, the CDR3 is TGTGCCAGCAGTGAAGCCTTCGGGTACAATGAGCAGTTCTTC. This encodes CASSEAFGYNEQFF.

This clonotype was counted ten times or more. The gene calls are TRBV20-1 and TRBJ2-1; no reliable D call. V was shortened by 0 bases and J by 8 bases, with 11 bases between the two germline ends. Looked up from germline, CDR1 is DFQATT and CDR2 is SNEGSKA (reference sequence). This CDR3 contains 13 residues. CDR3 DNA: TGCAGTGCTAGAGACCCAACCCTCGATGAGCAGTTCTTC. It translates to CSARDPTLDEQFF.

In its sample, this clonotype was seen many times. The J gene is TRBJ1-5, the V gene TRBV7-2; D might be TRBD1 (5 bases). V was pared by 5 bases and J by 7 bases, with 18 bases between. Germline V CDR1 and CDR2: SGHTA, FQGNSA. The CDR3 runs to 15 residues. The chain's CDR3 is CASSGGPSQGQPQHF. CDR3 DNA: TGTGCCAGCAGCGGAGGACCTTCTCAGGGACAGCCCCAGCATTTT.

This sequence joins TRBV28 and TRBJ2-5; no clear D gene. Per the germline V gene, CDR1 is MDHEN and CDR2 is SYDVKM. The CDR3 sequence is 14 residues long. V lost 8 bases to trimming and J lost 1 base, with 14 bases between them. The CDR3 loop reads CASSPGRFQETQYF. The CDR3 DNA follows: TGTGCCAGCTCGCCCGGACGGTTCCAAGAGACCCAGTACTTC.

This clonotype was observed at least ten times. The chain joins TRBV29-1 to TRBJ2-1; TRBD2 is a possible D gene (5 bases). There are 14 residues in the CDR3. V lost 7 bases, J lost 4 bases, and 17 bases lay in between. Germline V CDR1 and CDR2: SQVTM, ANQGSEA. CDR3 in DNA: TGCAGCGGGCAACTAGGTATAAGGTACAATGAGCAGTTCTTC. Amino acids: CSGQLGIRYNEQFF.

A few counts support this clonotype. The chain uses TRBV7-3 and TRBJ1-2, with a weak D call TRBD1 (6 bases). V dropped 0 bases and J dropped 6 bases, with 17 bases sitting between them. The CDR3 sequence is 16 residues long. Germline loops: CDR1 SGHTA, CDR2 FQGTGA. CDR3 coding DNA: TGTGCCAGCAGCTTAACGCAGGGGACGCCGGTAAATGGCTACACCTTC. Encoded protein: CASSLTQGTPVNGYTF.

This clonotype was seen many times. J is TRBJ2-5 and V is TRBV5-1, with D possibly TRBD1 on 6 matching bases. Trimming took 6 bases from V and 1 from J, leaving 13 bases between them. The CDR3 extends over 14 amino acids. Germline V gene data show CDR1 as SGHRS and CDR2 as YFSETQ. CDR3: CASTHRASQETQYF. The CDR3 DNA sequence: TGCGCCAGCACCCACAGGGCCTCCCAAGAGACCCAGTACTTC.

The CDR3 spells CASGLSISGNTIYF. The CDR3 coding sequence is TGTGCTAGTGGTTTGAGTATCTCTGGAAACACCATATATTTT. This chain connects TRBV12-5 to TRBJ1-3; D is uncertain. Germline V gene sequence: CDR1 LGHNT, CDR2 FRNRAP. The CDR3 has 14 amino acids. V was clipped by 2 bases and J by 0 bases, with 5 bases between them.

This clonotype was seen ten or more times. The chain links TRBV28 to TRBJ2-7; TRBD1 matches 10 bases. V lost 6 bases and J lost 2; bases outside the gene matches: 4. The CDR3 has 14 residues. Germline loops: CDR1 MDHEN, CDR2 SYDVKM. CDR3: CASRQGQGAYEQYF. In DNA form, the CDR3 reads TGTGCCAGCAGACAAGGACAGGGGGCCTACGAGCAGTACTTC.

This clonotype has ten or more counts. The chain uses TRBV7-6 and TRBJ2-5; no reliable D call. This CDR3 region has 14 residues. The V and J ends lost 8 bases and 2 bases respectively, with 15 bases between them. CDR1 is SGHVS and CDR2 is FNYEAQ in the germline V gene. CDR3 sequence: CASCRQSLQETQYF. For the CDR3, the DNA is TGTGCCAGCTGCCGTCAGTCCTTGCAAGAGACCCAGTACTTC.